The 27 T cell receptor beta chains below were found in one sample sequenced in a study of CD8 T cells in ankylosing spondylitis. Overall study findings and caveats: Ankylosing spondylitis blood appeared to carry a characteristic TCR beta motif of seven to nine highly homologous variants.

TCRdb itself ran the 5' RACE reads through MiXCR, one entry per CDR3 protein. The repertoire holds about 540,000 distinct CDR3 sequences, roughly an eighth seen once, with approximately 7% in the top ten. These receptors are not linked to any known antigen. The material sequenced was blood, either unsorted or a sorted T cell fraction (not recorded which). These receptors were obtained from a male donor with ankylosing spondylitis.

This clonotype was seen a few times. J is TRBJ2-1 and V is TRBV6-1; 8 bases are shared with TRBD2. Germline loops: CDR1 MNHNS, CDR2 SASEGT. The CDR3 runs 15 residues. V shed 4 bases and J 7 bases; nucleotides not matched to a gene: 9. This chain's CDR3 is CASSATGGAVNEQFF. CDR3 nucleotides: TGTGCCAGCAGTGCCACGGGAGGGGCGGTTAATGAGCAGTTCTTC.

This clonotype has a handful of counts. V usage is TRBV5-1 and J usage is TRBJ2-1; D remains unclear. V was cut by 0 bases and J by 7 bases, with 11 bases left in between. Germline CDR1 is SGHRS and CDR2 is YFSETQ. The CDR3 is made up of 14 amino acids. The CDR3 DNA is TGCGCCAGCAGCTTGGCCGGAAACTCGAATGAGCAGTTCTTC. Its translation is CASSLAGNSNEQFF.

V gene TRBV20-1 combines with J gene TRBJ2-1; D is unclear. This CDR3 has 13 residues. Germline V gives CDR1 DFQATT, CDR2 SNEGSKA (reference sequence). V lost 1 base to trimming and J lost 4 bases, with 8 bases between them. This chain's CDR3 is CSARGLGYNEQFF. CDR3 nucleotides: TGCAGTGCTAGAGGGCTCGGGTACAATGAGCAGTTCTTC.

The sample holds a few counts of this clonotype. The chain is built from TRBV29-1 and TRBJ1-2, with D possibly TRBD1 on 6 matching bases. V was cut by 8 bases and J by 6 bases, with 19 bases left in between. Germline V gene data show CDR1 as SQVTM and CDR2 as ANQGSEA. The CDR3 runs 13 residues. In nucleotides, the CDR3 is TGCAGCCTCAGGGACGGGGGGCAACATGGCTACACCTTC. Translated: CSLRDGGQHGYTF.

This clonotype turned up a few times. J is TRBJ2-7 and V is TRBV10-1, with 7 positions matching TRBD2. This CDR3 is 13 amino acids long. With V trimmed by 3 bases and J by 3 bases, 2 bases remained unmatched. CDR1 is WNHNN, CDR2 SYGVQD, per germline (reference sequence). In nucleotides, the CDR3 is TGCGCCAGCAGTGATGCTAGCGGCTACGAGCAGTACGTC. Its translation is CASSDASGYEQYV.

The genes are TRBV7-9 and TRBJ2-5; D might be TRBD2 (7 bases). V lost 5 bases to trimming and J lost 5 bases, with 15 bases between them. This CDR3 contains 14 residues. Germline V gene sequence: CDR1 SEHNR, CDR2 FQNEAQ (reference sequence). The CDR3 region is CASSPWGGRETQYF. CDR3 nucleotide sequence: TGTGCCAGCAGCCCATGGGGGGGGCGCGAGACCCAGTACTTC.

The J gene is TRBJ1-2, the V gene TRBV3-1; D gene unclear. This CDR3 contains 15 residues. The V gene lost 4 bases and the J gene lost 8 bases, with 20 bases spanning the gap. In germline, CDR1 is LGHDT, CDR2 YNNKEL (reference sequence). CDR3 bases: TGTGCCAGCAGCCCGCAACCTGGCAGCCGAAGGGGCTACACCTTC. Residues: CASSPQPGSRRGYTF.

The chain uses TRBV20-1 and TRBJ2-3; 7 bases fit TRBD2. CDR3 size: 13 residues. CDR1 and CDR2 from the germline V gene are DFQATT and SNEGSKA (reference sequence). The CDR3 here is CRQSGIRADTQYF. The CDR3 DNA reads as TGCAGGCAAAGCGGGATTAGGGCAGATACGCAGTATTTT.

The J gene is TRBJ1-5, the V gene TRBV19; TRBD1 aligns across 7 bases. After removal of 9 bases from V and 5 bases from J, the junction contained 10 bases not matched to a gene. CDR1 and CDR2 (germline): LNHDA, SQIVND (reference sequence). This CDR3 comprises 14 residues. CDR3 bases: TGTGCCAGCGTCCAGGGGGGGCTGGATCAGCCCCAGCATTTT. It translates to CASVQGGLDQPQHF.

The chain joins TRBV20-1 to TRBJ1-1; D might be TRBD1 (5 bases). Germline V lookup: CDR1 DFQATT, CDR2 SNEGSKA (reference sequence). V lost 3 bases and J lost 3, with 14 bases in between. The CDR3 runs 14 residues. As DNA, the CDR3 is TGCAGTGCTAGGACTCGACAGCGTTACACTGAAGCTTTCTTT. Its translation is CSARTRQRYTEAFF.

In this sample, this clonotype turned up a few times. CDR3 protein: CSVVRNTEAFF. Here the CDR3 DNA reads TGCAGCGTTGTACGGAACACTGAAGCTTTCTTT. The V and J genes are TRBV29-1 and TRBJ1-1; D uncertain. Trimming stripped 4 bases from V and 1 base from J, with 4 bases between. The CDR3 runs 11 residues. From germline, CDR1 is SQVTM and CDR2 ANQGSEA.

The table lists this clonotype with a few counts. The chain uses TRBV5-1 and TRBJ2-3; 8 bases agree with TRBD2. Germline trimming cut 5 bases from V and 4 bases from J; bases unmatched to any gene: 9. The CDR3 sequence is 15 residues long. Germline V gives CDR1 SGHRS, CDR2 YFSETQ. In DNA, the CDR3 is TGCGCCAGCAGGTCCGGGACTAGTGGTGCAGATACGCAGTATTTT. Translation gives CASRSGTSGADTQYF.

This clonotype was picked up a small number of times. The chain couples TRBV10-3 to TRBJ1-3; D uncertain. Trimming stripped 6 bases from V and 0 bases from J, with 12 bases between. The CDR3 is made up of 15 amino acids. Looked up from germline, CDR1 is ENHRY and CDR2 is SYGVKD. The CDR3 reads CAIRDSKNSGNTIYF. In DNA form, the CDR3 reads TGTGCCATCAGGGACTCCAAGAACTCTGGAAACACCATATATTTT.

This clonotype was counted only a few times. The V call is TRBV5-1, the J call TRBJ2-7; D possibly uses TRBD1 or TRBD2 (5 bases each). The germline gives CDR1 SGHRS, CDR2 YFSETQ. Trimming shortened V by 4 bases and J by 6 bases, and 14 bases separated the two germline ends. The CDR3 loop spans 13 amino acids. CDR3 bases: TGCGCCAGCAGCCGGGACCGGAGGACCGAGCAGTACTTC. This sequence encodes CASSRDRRTEQYF. Drawing the rest from reference TRBV5-1 and TRBJ2-7, the complete variable domain is KAGVTQTPRYLIKTRGQQVTLSCSPISGHRSVSWYQQTPGQGLQFLFEYFSETQRNKGNFPGRFSGRQFSNSRSEMNVSTLELGDSALYLCASSRDRRTEQYFGPGTRLTVT.

This clonotype was observed at least ten times. V usage is TRBV14 and J usage is TRBJ2-3; possibly TRBD1 for D (5 bases). The V gene lost 4 bases and the J gene lost 2 bases, with 7 bases spanning the gap. This CDR3 has 13 amino acids. From germline, CDR1 is SGHDN and CDR2 FVKESK. The CDR3 protein is CASSRGLTDTQYF. DNA of the CDR3: TGTGCCAGCAGCCGGGGCCTCACAGATACGCAGTATTTT. Complete variable domain (other parts from reference TRBV14 and TRBJ2-3): EAGVTQFPSHSVIEKGQTVTLRCDPISGHDNLYWYRRVMGKEIKFLLHFVKESKQDESGMPNNRFLAERTGGTYSTLKVQPAELEDSGVYFCASSRGLTDTQYFGPGTRLTVL.

This clonotype has ten or more counts. The chain couples TRBV11-2 to TRBJ2-7; D unresolved. The V end lost 5 bases, the J end lost 2 bases, and 7 bases lay between the germline ends. The CDR3 loop spans 12 amino acids. From germline, CDR1 is SGHAT and CDR2 FQNNGV. CDR3 sequence reads: CASSRTPYEQYF. CDR3 sequence (DNA): TGTGCCAGCAGCCGTACGCCCTACGAGCAGTACTTC.

This clonotype was seen a few times. The chain employs TRBV7-2 and TRBJ1-4; the match to TRBD1 covers 7 bases. Trimming took 3 bases from V and 8 from J; bases not matched to a gene: 6. The CDR3 extends over 14 amino acids. Germline lookup yields CDR1 SGHTA and CDR2 FQGNSA. CDR3 DNA: TGTGCCAGCAGCTTGAGGCAGGGGGGCGAAAAACTGTTTTTT. Protein sequence: CASSLRQGGEKLFF.

This clonotype has more than one count but fewer than ten. The chain recombines TRBV28 with TRBJ2-1, with a weak D call TRBD2 (6 bases). The CDR3 consists of 14 residues. Germline V lookup: CDR1 MDHEN, CDR2 SYDVKM. V lost 8 bases, J lost 8 bases, and 19 bases lay in between. As DNA, the CDR3 is TGTGCCAGCGCCGGTAGCGGTAGTATCGATGAGCAGTTCTTC. Encoded protein: CASAGSGSIDEQFF.

In this sample, this clonotype turned up a few times. The rearrangement links TRBV10-3 to TRBJ2-1; D is tentatively TRBD1 or TRBD2 (6 bases each). This CDR3 is 16 amino acids long. Germline V gene data show CDR1 as ENHRY and CDR2 as SYGVKD. With 0 bases removed from V and 8 bases from J, the gap between germline ends came to 17 bases. In DNA form, the CDR3 reads TGTGCCATCAGTGAGTCTTACCCCAAGGGGGGATATGAGCAGTTCTTC. Its translation: CAISESYPKGGYEQFF.

The chain combines TRBV5-1 with TRBJ2-1, with 7 bases identical to TRBD2. The CDR3 totals 15 residues. V trimming: 5 bases; J trimming: 7 bases; junction bases outside the gene matches: 12. Germline values: CDR1 SGHRS, CDR2 YFSETQ. CDR3 sequence reads: CASSPSAGLENEQFF. Written as DNA, the CDR3 is TGCGCCAGCAGTCCCTCCGCCGGACTAGAAAATGAGCAGTTCTTC. Full variable domain (remainder filled in from reference TRBV5-1 and TRBJ2-1): KAGVTQTPRYLIKTRGQQVTLSCSPISGHRSVSWYQQTPGQGLQFLFEYFSETQRNKGNFPGRFSGRQFSNSRSEMNVSTLELGDSALYLCASSPSAGLENEQFFGPGTRLTVL.

This clonotype was recorded a few times. V is TRBV14 and J is TRBJ2-3, with 10 bases aligning to TRBD2. The germline V gene encodes CDR1 SGHDN and CDR2 FVKESK. The V and J ends lost 0 bases and 4 bases, in that order; junction bases with no gene match: 4. This CDR3 spans 16 amino acids. CDR3 sequence (DNA): TGTGCCAGCAGCCAAGATCTAGCGGGAGTCGCAGATACGCAGTATTTT. As protein: CASSQDLAGVADTQYF.

The chain is built from TRBV29-1 and TRBJ2-1; D gene unclear. V lost 1 base and J 15 bases, leaving 10 bases between the germline ends. The germline V gene has CDR1 SQVTM and CDR2 ANQGSEA. This CDR3 is built from 10 residues. The CDR3 DNA is TGCAGCGTTGAAGGCCGGGCCGGGTTCTTC. Protein: CSVEGRAGFF.

The J gene is TRBJ1-1, the V gene TRBV15, with 7 bases that match TRBD1. The J segment lost 0 bases and the V segment lost 4 bases, leaving 5 bases of the junction unmatched. CDR1 LNHNV and CDR2 YYDKDF come from the germline V gene (reference sequence). CDR3 size: 15 residues. The DNA for the CDR3 is TGTGCCACCAGCACGAAACAGGGGATGAACACTGAAGCTTTCTTT. Translation: CATSTKQGMNTEAFF.

The V gene is TRBV20-1, the J gene TRBJ1-6; 8 nucleotides line up with TRBD1. Trimming at V came to 2 bases and at J to 7 bases, leaving 4 bases not matched to a gene. Germline CDR1 is DFQATT and CDR2 is SNEGSKA (reference sequence). This CDR3 is built from 14 residues. The CDR3 sequence: CSARWTGINSPLHF. The DNA for the CDR3 is TGCAGTGCTAGATGGACAGGGATCAATTCACCCCTCCACTTT.

The V gene is TRBV4-1, the J gene TRBJ1-3; TRBD1 matches 10 bases. This CDR3 is built from 17 residues. CDR1 is MGHRA, CDR2 YSYEKL, per germline. The V gene end was trimmed by 3 bases and the J gene end by 4 bases; junction bases not matched to a gene: 9. The CDR3 is CASSQTGTGVAGNTIYF. CDR3 DNA: TGCGCCAGCAGCCAGACCGGGACAGGGGTCGCCGGAAACACCATATATTTT.

This clonotype was seen a few times. The chain couples TRBV5-1 to TRBJ2-7; the match to TRBD2 covers 8 bases. Trimming cost V 3 bases and J 1 base; bases outside gene matches: 3. There are 14 residues in the CDR3. The germline V gene encodes CDR1 SGHRS and CDR2 YFSETQ. The CDR3, as DNA: TGCGCCAGCAGCTCGGGGGGGGGTTCCTACGAGCAGTACTTC. Its translation is CASSSGGGSYEQYF.

The V call is TRBV5-1, the J call TRBJ2-7; TRBD1 agrees at 8 bases. The V segment lost 0 bases and the J segment 4 bases; nucleotides outside the gene matches: 6. The germline CDR1 and CDR2 sequences are SGHRS and YFSETQ. CDR3 length: 15 amino acids. The CDR3, as DNA: TGCGCCAGCAGCTTGGGTCAGGGGGCGCAGTACGAGCAGTACTTC. Its translation: CASSLGQGAQYEQYF. The full variable domain, its missing parts supplied by reference TRBV5-1 and TRBJ2-7, is KAGVTQTPRYLIKTRGQQVTLSCSPISGHRSVSWYQQTPGQGLQFLFEYFSETQRNKGNFPGRFSGRQFSNSRSEMNVSTLELGDSALYLCASSLGQGAQYEQYFGPGTRLTVT.